The rows below give T cell receptor beta chains drawn from one sample of a study of T cells in Graves' hyperthyroidism and ophthalmopathy. TCRdb called the multiplex PCR reads again in MiXCR, with one record for every CDR3 protein. The data contain fewer than 350,000 distinct CDR3 sequences, roughly 15% of them seen just once; the ten biggest clones take up around 30%. The sample taken for sequencing was blood. The receptors come from a woman between 45 and 60 years old with Graves' hyperthyroidism that later progressed to Graves' ophthalmopathy. Both conserved end residues are part of each CDR3. Fields, in order: CDR3 length, clone size, V gene, D gene, J gene, CDR3 DNA, CDR3 protein. A D gene is named only where the DNA matches it firmly. Clone size is shown for a subset of rows, as once, few, many or a class of expanded clone.

len: 16; abundance: few; v_gene: TRBV4-1; d_gene: TRBD2; j_gene: TRBJ2-1; CDR3nt: TGCGCCAGCATTCATCAAATAGCGGGAGGGGCGGGGGAGCAGTTCTTC; CDR3aa: CASIHQIAGGAGEQFF
len: 15; abundance: -; v_gene: TRBV28; d_gene: TRBD2; j_gene: TRBJ2-7; CDR3nt: TGTGCCAGCAGTTTGAGGGTAGCGGGAGGCAACGAGCAGTACTTC; CDR3aa: CASSLRVAGGNEQYF
len: 15; abundance: many; v_gene: TRBV5-1; d_gene: -; j_gene: TRBJ2-3; CDR3nt: TGCGCCAGCAGCCAAGGCGGCACGAAAGAAGATACGCAGTATTTT; CDR3aa: CASSQGGTKEDTQYF
len: 15; abundance: few; v_gene: TRBV5-1; d_gene: -; j_gene: TRBJ2-7; CDR3nt: TGCGCCAGCAGCCCAGGACAGCTCTTAGCCTACGAGCAGTACTTC; CDR3aa: CASSPGQLLAYEQYF
len: 12; abundance: many; v_gene: TRBV2; d_gene: -; j_gene: TRBJ1-2; CDR3nt: TGTGCCAGCAGTGAACCAGGGTACGGCTACACCTTC; CDR3aa: CASSEPGYGYTF
len: 16; abundance: many; v_gene: TRBV20-1; d_gene: TRBD2; j_gene: TRBJ2-1; CDR3nt: TGCAGTGCTAGAAATCTAGCGGGAGCGGGGTACAATGAGCAGTTCTTC; CDR3aa: CSARNLAGAGYNEQFF
len: 14; abundance: many; v_gene: TRBV15; d_gene: -; j_gene: TRBJ1-2; CDR3nt: TGTGCCACCAGCACCGTTTCTACAGGGAACGGCTACACCTTC; CDR3aa: CATSTVSTGNGYTF
len: 16; abundance: -; v_gene: TRBV20-1; d_gene: -; j_gene: TRBJ2-7; CDR3nt: TGCAGTGCTAAGACGTCAGGGAGCAGCGTTATCTACGAGCAGTACTTC; CDR3aa: CSAKTSGSSVIYEQYF
len: 15; abundance: many; v_gene: TRBV28; d_gene: -; j_gene: TRBJ1-1; CDR3nt: TGTGCCAGCAGTTCCCCGGGCGGTATGAACACTGAAGCTTTCTTT; CDR3aa: CASSSPGGMNTEAFF
len: 14; abundance: few; v_gene: TRBV11-2; d_gene: TRBD1; j_gene: TRBJ2-7; CDR3nt: TGTGCCAGCAGCCTCCGACAGGGTCTCTACGAGCAGTACTTC; CDR3aa: CASSLRQGLYEQYF
len: 13; abundance: many; v_gene: TRBV3-1; d_gene: -; j_gene: TRBJ2-7; CDR3nt: TGTGCCAGCAGCCCGGCTGGGGTTTACGAGCAGTACTTC; CDR3aa: CASSPAGVYEQYF
len: 15; abundance: many; v_gene: TRBV5-1; d_gene: TRBD1; j_gene: TRBJ1-4; CDR3nt: TGCGCCAGCAGCTCCCACAACGACAGGGGTGAAAAACTGTTTTTT; CDR3aa: CASSSHNDRGEKLFF
len: 14; abundance: many; v_gene: TRBV6-1; d_gene: -; j_gene: TRBJ1-4; CDR3nt: TGTGCCAGCAGTGGGGCCTATCAGGGGGAAAAACTGTTTTTT; CDR3aa: CASSGAYQGEKLFF
len: 15; abundance: many; v_gene: TRBV5-8; d_gene: TRBD2; j_gene: TRBJ2-5; CDR3nt: TGTGCCAGCACCGTAGCGGGAGTAGGACAAGAGACCCAGTACTTC; CDR3aa: CASTVAGVGQETQYF
len: 12; abundance: many; v_gene: TRBV3-1; d_gene: -; j_gene: TRBJ2-5; CDR3nt: TGTGCCAGCAGCCAAGTGTGGGAGACCCAGTACTTC; CDR3aa: CASSQVWETQYF
len: 15; abundance: many; v_gene: TRBV30; d_gene: -; j_gene: TRBJ2-7; CDR3nt: TGTGCCTGGAGTGCCCTATCGGACAACTCCTACGAGCAGTACTTC; CDR3aa: CAWSALSDNSYEQYF
len: 16; abundance: few; v_gene: TRBV27; d_gene: -; j_gene: TRBJ1-6; CDR3nt: TGTGCCAGCAGCCGAACCGCTGTCGCCAATTGGGCACCCCTCCACTTT; CDR3aa: CASSRTAVANWAPLHF
len: 14; abundance: few; v_gene: TRBV7-9; d_gene: -; j_gene: TRBJ1-1; CDR3nt: TGTGCCAGCAGCTTAACCGGCCTGAACACTGAAGCTTTCTTT; CDR3aa: CASSLTGLNTEAFF
len: 17; abundance: -; v_gene: TRBV19; d_gene: TRBD1; j_gene: TRBJ2-5; CDR3nt: TGTGCCAGTAGTATCCCGGACAGGGTTACGCTCCAAGAGACCCAGTACTTC; CDR3aa: CASSIPDRVTLQETQYF
len: 15; abundance: -; v_gene: TRBV7-9; d_gene: -; j_gene: TRBJ2-1; CDR3nt: TGTGCCAGCAGCTTAGACAGGATCTCCTACAATGAGCAGTTCTTC; CDR3aa: CASSLDRISYNEQFF
len: 16; abundance: -; v_gene: TRBV6-2/TRBV6-3; d_gene: -; j_gene: TRBJ1-2; CDR3nt: TGTGCCAGCAGTCCCTCGAGGACCGTAATCGACTATGGCTACACCTTC; CDR3aa: CASSPSRTVIDYGYTF
len: 15; abundance: many; v_gene: TRBV3-1; d_gene: -; j_gene: TRBJ1-2; CDR3nt: TGTGCCAGCAGCCTCTCCGACAGCCCTAACTATGGCTACACCTTC; CDR3aa: CASSLSDSPNYGYTF
len: 16; abundance: many; v_gene: TRBV15; d_gene: TRBD2; j_gene: TRBJ2-1; CDR3nt: TGTGCCACCAGCAGAAAACGGACTAGCCATTACAATGAGCAGTTCTTC; CDR3aa: CATSRKRTSHYNEQFF
len: 15; abundance: few; v_gene: TRBV20-1; d_gene: TRBD2; j_gene: TRBJ2-7; CDR3nt: TGCAGTGCTAACCTAGGACTAGCGGGAGCCTACGAGCAGTACTTC; CDR3aa: CSANLGLAGAYEQYF
len: 13; abundance: many; v_gene: TRBV5-1; d_gene: -; j_gene: TRBJ1-1; CDR3nt: TGCGCCAGCACCTCACAGGGCGGAGATGAAGCTTTCTTT; CDR3aa: CASTSQGGDEAFF
len: 14; abundance: many; v_gene: TRBV7-9; d_gene: TRBD2; j_gene: TRBJ2-3; CDR3nt: TGTGCCAGCAGCTTGAGCGGGGCGCAAGATACGCAGTATTTT; CDR3aa: CASSLSGAQDTQYF
len: 16; abundance: few; v_gene: TRBV5-8; d_gene: -; j_gene: TRBJ2-3; CDR3nt: TGTGCCAGCAGCTCCCTGAGCGGAACTAGCACAGATACGCAGTATTTT; CDR3aa: CASSSLSGTSTDTQYF
len: 11; abundance: many; v_gene: TRBV6-1; d_gene: -; j_gene: TRBJ1-5; CDR3nt: TGTGCCAGCACCGCGGGGGACCCCCAGCATTTT; CDR3aa: CASTAGDPQHF
len: 13; abundance: -; v_gene: TRBV11-3; d_gene: -; j_gene: TRBJ2-1; CDR3nt: TGTGCCAGCAGCTTAAGTGCAGGGATCGAGCAGTTCTTC; CDR3aa: CASSLSAGIEQFF
len: 13; abundance: many; v_gene: TRBV6-1; d_gene: -; j_gene: TRBJ2-4; CDR3nt: TGTGCCAGCAGTCTGCAGGTCAGGGGCATTCAGTACTTC; CDR3aa: CASSLQVRGIQYF
len: 12; abundance: many; v_gene: TRBV19; d_gene: -; j_gene: TRBJ1-2; CDR3nt: TGTGCCAGTAGTATACGTTCCTATGGCTACACCTTC; CDR3aa: CASSIRSYGYTF
len: 14; abundance: many; v_gene: TRBV2; d_gene: -; j_gene: TRBJ1-5; CDR3nt: TGTGCCAGCAGTGAAAAAGTCCGGGATCAGCCCCAGCATTTT; CDR3aa: CASSEKVRDQPQHF
len: 17; abundance: few; v_gene: TRBV5-6; d_gene: TRBD1; j_gene: TRBJ2-5; CDR3nt: TGTGCCAGCAGCCTTAAAGAGGGACAGGGGTACCAAGAGACCCAGTACTTC; CDR3aa: CASSLKEGQGYQETQYF
len: 16; abundance: -; v_gene: TRBV3-1; d_gene: TRBD2; j_gene: TRBJ2-7; CDR3nt: TGTGCCAGCAGCGAGAGAGGGAGCGGGGGATCCTACGAGCAGTACTTC; CDR3aa: CASSERGSGGSYEQYF
len: 16; abundance: -; v_gene: TRBV19; d_gene: -; j_gene: TRBJ1-5; CDR3nt: TGTGCCAGTATACAATTAGCCGGGACTAGCAATCAGCCCCAGCATTTT; CDR3aa: CASIQLAGTSNQPQHF
len: 15; abundance: -; v_gene: TRBV19; d_gene: TRBD1; j_gene: TRBJ2-2; CDR3nt: TGTGCCACCCATGACCGGACAGGGCGTACCGGGGAGCTGTTTTTT; CDR3aa: CATHDRTGRTGELFF
len: 14; abundance: -; v_gene: TRBV2; d_gene: TRBD2; j_gene: TRBJ2-7; CDR3nt: TGTGCCAGCAGTCGGACTAGCGGGAGACTCGAGCAGTACTTC; CDR3aa: CASSRTSGRLEQYF
len: 17; abundance: once; v_gene: TRBV11-1; d_gene: TRBD2; j_gene: TRBJ2-5; CDR3nt: TGTGCCAGCAGCTTAGCCGCACTAGCGGGAGTAGGCGAGACCCAGTACTTC; CDR3aa: CASSLAALAGVGETQYF
len: 13; abundance: many; v_gene: TRBV2; d_gene: -; j_gene: TRBJ1-4; CDR3nt: TGTGCCAGCAGTAGGGGAACTAATGAAAAACTGTTTTTT; CDR3aa: CASSRGTNEKLFF
len: 19; abundance: many; v_gene: TRBV20-1; d_gene: TRBD2; j_gene: TRBJ2-1; CDR3nt: TGCAGTGCTAGAGATCTATTCGGGACTATCGGCGGGTGGGACAATGAGCAGTTCTTC; CDR3aa: CSARDLFGTIGGWDNEQFF
len: 14; abundance: many; v_gene: TRBV2; d_gene: TRBD1; j_gene: TRBJ1-2; CDR3nt: TGTGCCAGCAGAATGACAGGGGGCTTGTATGGCTACACCTTC; CDR3aa: CASRMTGGLYGYTF
len: 15; abundance: -; v_gene: TRBV24-1; d_gene: -; j_gene: TRBJ2-3; CDR3nt: TGTGCCACCAGTGATTTGAAGCAGGGGGGGGATACGCAGTATTTT; CDR3aa: CATSDLKQGGDTQYF
len: 15; abundance: many; v_gene: TRBV10-3; d_gene: -; j_gene: TRBJ2-7; CDR3nt: TGTGCCATCAGCGACTCAGGGGTCAGGCTCTACGAGCAGTACTTC; CDR3aa: CAISDSGVRLYEQYF
len: 18; abundance: -; v_gene: TRBV5-1; d_gene: -; j_gene: TRBJ2-5; CDR3nt: TGCGCCAGCAGCCCCGGGTCCCGGGGGACCCTTTTGCGAGAGACCCAGTACTTC; CDR3aa: CASSPGSRGTLLRETQYF
len: 15; abundance: -; v_gene: TRBV28; d_gene: -; j_gene: TRBJ2-3; CDR3nt: TGTGCCAGCAGTTTCAGTGACACTAGCACAGATACGCAGTATTTT; CDR3aa: CASSFSDTSTDTQYF
len: 14; abundance: many; v_gene: TRBV20-1; d_gene: -; j_gene: TRBJ2-4; CDR3nt: TGCAGTGCTAAGGGACCCCTTCAGATTGGGATTCAGTACTTC; CDR3aa: CSAKGPLQIGIQYF